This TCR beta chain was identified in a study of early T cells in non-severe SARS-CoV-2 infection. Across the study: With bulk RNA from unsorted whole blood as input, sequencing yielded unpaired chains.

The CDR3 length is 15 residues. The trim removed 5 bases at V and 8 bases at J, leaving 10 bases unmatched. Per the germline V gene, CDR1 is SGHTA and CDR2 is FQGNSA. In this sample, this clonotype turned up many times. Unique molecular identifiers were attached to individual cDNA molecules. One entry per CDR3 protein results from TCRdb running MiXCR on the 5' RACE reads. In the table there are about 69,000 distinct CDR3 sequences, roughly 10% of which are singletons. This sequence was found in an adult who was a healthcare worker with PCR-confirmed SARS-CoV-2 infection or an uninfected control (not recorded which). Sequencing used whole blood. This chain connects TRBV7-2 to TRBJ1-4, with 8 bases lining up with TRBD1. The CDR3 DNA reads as TGTGCCAGCAGCCCTCAGGGACAGGAGGACGAAAAACTGTTTTTT. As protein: CASSPQGQEDEKLFF.